Listed below are T cell receptor beta chains from one sample, sequenced in a study of blood T cell repertoires in COVID-19. TCRdb keeps only in-frame clones here, not all; method: immunoSEQ multiplex PCR. The table has about 220,000 clones, roughly 84% seen once; the top ten hold 5.1%. The sequenced material came from peripheral blood. These receptors were collected from a woman between 55 and 75 years old who had recovered from COVID-19. CDR3s include the opening cysteine and the closing phenylalanine or tryptophan. Each record gives: V gene, clone size, J gene, D gene, CDR3 protein, CDR3 DNA. D genes are given only for firm matches. For some rows the clone size is stated as once, few or many, or as a class when expanded; others skip it.

TRBV30	.	TRBJ1-1	.	CAWSPDRNTEAFF	TGTGCCTGGAGTCCAGACAGGAACACTGAAGCTTTCTTT
TRBV6-5	few	TRBJ2-5	.	CASSRSRLVEETQYF	TGTGCCAGCAGTCGGAGTAGACTAGTCGAAGAGACCCAGTACTTC
TRBV4-1	.	TRBJ2-7	TRBD2	CASSQDRLARYEQYF	TGCGCCAGCAGCCAAGATCGACTAGCTCGCTACGAGCAGTACTTC
TRBV6-6	.	TRBJ1-2	.	CASSTHQGINTYGYTF	TGTGCCAGCAGTACGCATCAGGGGATAAACACCTATGGCTACACCTTC
TRBV9	.	TRBJ2-7	TRBD1	CASSVMGQGVFDEQYF	TGTGCCAGCAGCGTCATGGGACAGGGGGTATTCGACGAGCAGTACTTC
TRBV28	.	TRBJ2-3	.	CARDGQLNTDTQYF	TGTGCCAGGGACGGACAGCTCAACACAGATACGCAGTATTTT
TRBV7-9	.	TRBJ1-2	TRBD1	CASSLLRQGDGYTF	TGTGCCAGCAGCTTACTACGGCAGGGGGATGGCTACACCTTC
TRBV18	.	TRBJ1-1	.	CASSPPAGLVEAFF	TGTGCCAGCTCACCACCCGCAGGGTTGGTTGAAGCTTTCTTT
TRBV30	.	TRBJ1-1	.	CAWSLLRYTEAFF	TGTGCCTGGAGTCTACTCAGGTACACTGAAGCTTTCTTT
TRBV7-2	once	TRBJ2-3	TRBD2	CASQAGVTDTQYF	TGTGCCAGCCAAGCGGGGGTAACGGATACGCAGTATTTT
TRBV29-1	once	TRBJ1-2	.	CSVEINRGGYTF	TGCAGCGTTGAGATCAACCGGGGGGGCTACACCTTC
TRBV7-9	.	TRBJ2-5	.	CASILGGQETQYF	TGTGCCAGCATCCTAGGGGGTCAAGAGACCCAGTACTTC
TRBV5-1	.	TRBJ1-1	.	CASNAGNTEAFF	TGCGCCAGTAACGCCGGGAACACTGAAGCTTTCTTT
TRBV5-5	.	TRBJ1-5	.	CASSFDTTNQPQHF	TGTGCCAGCAGCTTCGACACCACGAATCAGCCCCAGCATTTT
TRBV5-8	.	TRBJ2-1	TRBD2	CASSWTSGGTYNEQFF	TGTGCCAGCAGCTGGACTAGCGGGGGGACATACAATGAGCAGTTCTTC
TRBV19	.	TRBJ2-4	.	CASSGEAGMAKNIQYF	TGTGCCAGTAGCGGTGAGGCGGGGATGGCCAAAAACATTCAGTACTTC
TRBV3-1/TRBV3-2	.	TRBJ2-5	TRBD2	CASSQVTAGGGETQYF	TGTGCCAGCAGCCAAGTTACAGCGGGGGGAGGTGAGACCCAGTACTTC
TRBV19	.	TRBJ1-1	.	CASSIDDSEAFF	TGTGCCAGTAGTATTGATGACAGTGAAGCTTTCTTT
TRBV10-3	.	TRBJ2-7	TRBD2	CAISLFRLAGESEGQYF	TGTGCCATCAGCCTCTTTAGACTAGCGGGGGAATCAGAGGGGCAGTACTTC
TRBV7-2	.	TRBJ2-2	.	CASSPGLTGELFF	TGTGCCAGCAGCCCCGGACTAACCGGGGAGCTGTTTTTT
TRBV4-2	.	TRBJ1-6	.	CASSQDWTASPLHF	TGTGCCAGCAGCCAAGACTGGACAGCTTCACCCCTCCACTTT
TRBV9	once	TRBJ2-5	.	CASSSGGQGETQYF	TGTGCCAGCAGCTCGGGGGGCCAGGGAGAGACCCAGTACTTC
TRBV7-6	.	TRBJ2-7	.	CASSLAGPYEQYF	TGTGCCAGCAGCTTGGCGGGCCCCTACGAGCAGTACTTC
TRBV11-2	.	TRBJ2-3	.	CASSGEVTASTDTQYF	TGTGCCAGCAGCGGAGAGGTCACGGCTAGCACAGATACGCAGTATTTT
TRBV6-2/TRBV6-3	.	TRBJ2-2	.	CASSFSPSGTGELFF	TGTGCCAGCAGTTTCTCTCCGTCGGGCACCGGGGAGCTGTTTTTT
TRBV6-1	.	TRBJ2-1	TRBD2	CASSEAAGSSYNEQFF	TGTGCCAGCAGTGAAGCAGCGGGGAGCTCCTACAATGAGCAGTTCTTC
TRBV14	.	TRBJ2-7	.	CASSQDGHIYEQYF	TGTGCCAGCAGCCAAGATGGACACATCTACGAGCAGTACTTC
TRBV6-5	.	TRBJ2-7	.	CASSYQKSYKTYEQYF	TGTGCCAGCAGTTACCAAAAGTCCTATAAGACCTACGAGCAGTACTTC
TRBV5-4	.	TRBJ1-2	.	CASSTGYGYTF	TGTGCCAGCAGCACAGGCTATGGCTACACCTTC
TRBV6-2/TRBV6-3	.	TRBJ1-6	.	CASSSFPRTVSYNSPLHF	TGTGCCAGCAGCTCTTTTCCGCGGACAGTAAGCTATAATTCACCCCTCCACTTT
TRBV5-1	.	TRBJ2-3	.	CASSFAGVGTDTQYF	TGCGCCAGCAGCTTTGCAGGGGTCGGGACAGATACGCAGTATTTT
TRBV5-6	.	TRBJ1-5	.	CASSDSSLGGNQPQHF	TGTGCCAGCAGCGACAGCTCCCTAGGGGGCAATCAGCCCCAGCATTTT
TRBV11-2	many	TRBJ2-5	TRBD1	CASSLEASTGGRKTQYF	TGTGCCAGCAGCTTAGAGGCATCGACAGGGGGGCGGAAGACCCAGTACTTC
TRBV18	.	TRBJ1-4	.	CASSPVGGRVSTNEKLFF	TGTGCCAGCTCACCAGTCGGGGGACGGGTTTCAACTAATGAAAAACTGTTTTTT
TRBV11-2	.	TRBJ1-1	.	CASSSPYRPRGTEAFF	TGTGCCAGCAGCTCACCATACCGACCGCGGGGCACTGAAGCTTTCTTT
TRBV6-2/TRBV6-3	.	TRBJ2-7	.	CASSTGGGGSYEQYF	TGTGCCAGCAGTACCGGTGGAGGGGGCTCTTACGAGCAGTACTTC
TRBV5-1	.	TRBJ2-7	TRBD2	CASSLGLAGVRNEQYF	TGCGCCAGCAGCTTAGGACTAGCGGGGGTTAGGAACGAGCAGTACTTC
TRBV2	.	TRBJ2-2	TRBD1	CASSDGQGSGTGELFF	TGTGCCAGCAGCGATGGACAGGGGTCGGGCACCGGGGAGCTGTTTTTT
TRBV29-1	.	TRBJ2-3	TRBD2	CSVPGLAGLDTQYF	TGCAGCGTCCCGGGACTAGCGGGGTTGGATACGCAGTATTTT